These 25 T cell receptor beta chains share one sample of origin, sequenced in a study of cytomegalovirus exposure and HLA in healthy donors. Primers: 60 Vbeta forward and 13 Jbeta reverse. Generated by immunoSEQ multiplex PCR, the TCRdb table keeps only in-frame clones and is missing some. The profile shows about 83,000 clones, 70% to 75% of them singletons. Sequenced sample: PBMCs. These receptors all come from a man in his 60s in good health and CMV-seronegative.

The V call is TRBV18, the J call TRBJ2-5, with D possibly being TRBD1 (6 bases). Germline assignment: CDR1 KGHSH and CDR2 LQKENI. V was pared by 6 bases and J by 2 bases, with 13 bases between. The CDR3 is 14 residues long. In DNA, the CDR3 is TGTGCCAGCTCCCCAACGACAGGACAAGAGACCCAGTACTTC. Translated: CASSPTTGQETQYF.

Here the CDR3 DNA reads TGTGCCAGCAGCGCCGACTCTGGGGGGGGCACAGATACGCAGTATTTT. It encodes CASSADSGGGTDTQYF. The chain recombines TRBV2 with TRBJ2-3, with 7 positions matching TRBD2. Germline V gene sequence: CDR1 SNHLY, CDR2 FYNNEI. V lost 6 bases, J lost 1 base, and 10 bases stayed unmatched. CDR3 length: 16 residues.

The rearrangement links TRBV19 to TRBJ2-5; 7 bases map to TRBD2. This CDR3 contains 14 residues. Per the germline V gene, CDR1 is LNHDA and CDR2 is SQIVND (reference sequence). Trimming at V came to 8 bases and at J to 7 bases, leaving 13 bases not matched to a gene. CDR3 sequence: CASSRGSLEGTQYF. In DNA form, the CDR3 reads TGTGCCAGTTCGCGGGGGTCGCTCGAAGGGACCCAGTACTTC.

V and J are TRBV27 and TRBJ2-2; tentatively, D is TRBD2 (6 bases). Germline CDR1 is MNHEY and CDR2 is SMNVEV (reference sequence). There are 15 residues in the CDR3. Trimming removed 7 bases at V and 3 bases at J, with 15 bases between. CDR3 residues: CASILSGVYTGELFF. As DNA, the CDR3 is TGTGCCAGCATACTATCGGGGGTATACACCGGGGAGCTGTTTTTT.

In this sample, this clone turned up once. The chain uses TRBV7-6 and TRBJ2-7; TRBD1 matches 9 bases. Germline V CDR1 and CDR2: SGHVS, FNYEAQ. This CDR3 contains 15 residues. V was pared by 5 bases and J by 2 bases, with 7 bases of the junction left unmatched. CDR3 region: CASSLETGGAYEQYF. The CDR3 DNA is TGTGCCAGCAGCCTAGAGACAGGGGGAGCCTACGAGCAGTACTTC.

This chain's CDR3 is CASSTGDRWNTEAFF. CDR3 coding DNA: TGTGCCAGCAGTACCGGGGACAGGTGGAACACTGAAGCTTTCTTT. This sequence joins TRBV6-5 and TRBJ1-1; 8 nucleotides line up with TRBD1. Germline-derived CDR1 and CDR2 are MNHEY and SVGAGI. The CDR3 has 15 amino acids. Losses at the gene ends were 5 bases for V and 1 base for J; bases not matched to a gene: 6.

This chain links TRBV10-1 with TRBJ2-1; D is possibly TRBD2 (7 bases). The germline gives CDR1 WNHNN, CDR2 SYGVQD (reference sequence). The ends were cut back, 11 bases at V and 5 bases at J, with 19 bases in the middle. CDR3 length: 14 residues. CDR3 bases: TGCGCCGGCGAGACCGGGGGGCAGGACAATGAGCAGTTCTTC. Translation: CAGETGGQDNEQFF.

This chain joins TRBV29-1 and TRBJ2-7, with TRBD1 identical over 10 bases. Unmatched junction bases numbered 10, after V lost 6 bases and J lost 2 bases. The CDR3 loop spans 15 amino acids. Germline CDR1 and CDR2: SQVTM and ANQGSEA. The CDR3, as DNA: TGCAGCGTCGCGACGACAGGGGGCTTAACCTACGAGCAGTACTTC. This gives the protein CSVATTGGLTYEQYF.

On this clone: An end of the junction differs from the germline gene, which may be a read error. The gene calls are TRBV7-9 and TRBJ2-5; the D gene is possibly TRBD1 (5 bases). Germline V gene lookup returns CDR1 SEHNR and CDR2 FQNEAQ (reference sequence). The CDR3 is 12 residues long. This CDR3 is CSSSNSGETQYF. The CDR3 nucleotides are TGTTCCAGCAGCAACTCAGGGGAGACCCAGTACTTC.

The chain combines TRBV4-2 with TRBJ2-1; 14 bases line up with TRBD2. V lost 4 bases and J lost 6; bases outside the gene matches: 14. The germline V gene has CDR1 LGHNA and CDR2 YNFKEQ. The CDR3 totals 19 residues. CDR3 sequence: CASSLRLAGGPRFGNEQFF. The DNA of the CDR3 is TGTGCCAGCAGCCTCAGACTAGCGGGGGGGCCCAGGTTCGGCAATGAGCAGTTCTTC.

This clone was seen only a few times. V is TRBV19 and J is TRBJ2-7, with 9 bases identical to TRBD2. The CDR3 spans 12 residues. V trimming: 7 bases; J trimming: 10 bases; junction bases outside the gene matches: 8. Germline CDR1 and CDR2: LNHDA and SQIVND (reference sequence). In DNA form, the CDR3 reads TGTGCCAGTAAGCCGGCGGGGGGGCCCCAGTACTTC. This encodes CASKPAGGPQYF.

This rearrangement joins TRBV29-1 to TRBJ1-2, with unresolved D. V lost 4 bases to trimming and J lost 0 bases, with 12 bases between them. The CDR3 is made up of 14 amino acids. Germline V gives CDR1 SQVTM, CDR2 ANQGSEA. The CDR3 sequence: CSVVGREANYGYTF. CDR3 in DNA: TGCAGCGTTGTGGGGAGGGAAGCTAACTATGGCTACACCTTC.

The CDR3 DNA reads TGTGCTAGTGGTTGGACGACAGGCGACACTGAAGCTTTCTTT. It translates to CASGWTTGDTEAFF. The chain joins TRBV12-5 to TRBJ1-1, with a possible D match to TRBD1 (6 bases). Trimming left V 4 bases short and J 3 bases short, with 12 bases between. CDR3 length: 14 residues. The germline CDR1 and CDR2 sequences are LGHNT and FRNRAP.

The V and J genes are TRBV2 and TRBJ2-5, with 9 bases lining up with TRBD1. CDR1 is SNHLY and CDR2 is FYNNEI in the germline V gene. This CDR3 has 14 residues. V dropped 7 bases and J dropped 4; count of bases not matched to a gene: 7. CDR3 sequence (DNA): TGTGCCAGCACCCCGGGACAGGGAACAGAGACCCAGTACTTC. It encodes CASTPGQGTETQYF.

The chain combines TRBV6-1 with TRBJ2-2, with 9 bases that match TRBD2. The CDR3 runs to 16 residues. The V and J ends lost 4 bases and 6 bases, in that order; junction bases with no gene match: 9. Germline values: CDR1 MNHNS, CDR2 SASEGT. The CDR3 sequence is CASSALAGRLPGELFF. The CDR3 coding sequence is TGTGCCAGCAGTGCTCTAGCGGGGCGGCTCCCCGGGGAGCTGTTTTTT.

The chain joins TRBV6-5 to TRBJ1-1; D may be TRBD1 (6 bases). CDR1 and CDR2 (germline): MNHEY, SVGAGI. There are 14 residues in the CDR3. Trimming removed 2 bases from V and 3 bases from J, with 10 bases in between. The CDR3 DNA follows: TGTGCCAGCAGTTACGCAGGGGCTCACACTGAAGCTTTCTTT. Translating it yields CASSYAGAHTEAFF.

The CDR3 region is CASSGIGSTPGEQYF. DNA of the CDR3: TGTGCCAGCAGCGGCATTGGGAGCACACCCGGCGAGCAGTACTTC. This chain connects TRBV9 to TRBJ2-7; a weak D match, TRBD2 (5 bases). This CDR3 has 15 residues. Germline lookup yields CDR1 SGDLS and CDR2 YYNGEE. V was cut by 3 bases and J by 6 bases, with 19 bases left in between. Filled out from reference TRBV9 and TRBJ2-7, the complete variable domain reads DSGVTQTPKHLITATGQRVTLRCSPRSGDLSVYWYQQSLDQGLQFLIQYYNGEERAKGNILERFSAQQFPDLHSELNLSSLELGDSALYFCASSGIGSTPGEQYFGPGTRLTVT.

This sequence joins TRBV18 and TRBJ1-6, with 7 bases fitting TRBD1. This CDR3 has 15 residues. Germline CDR1 and CDR2: KGHSH and LQKENI. Germline trimming cut 6 bases from V and 7 bases from J; bases unmatched to any gene: 9. CDR3 nucleotide sequence: TGTGCCAGCTCGTCTGAACAGGGGCAGAATTCACCCCTCCACTTT. It translates to CASSSEQGQNSPLHF.

This clone showed up just once. The J gene is TRBJ1-2, the V gene TRBV10-3, with D possibly TRBD1 on 6 matching bases. Germline V gene sequence: CDR1 ENHRY, CDR2 SYGVKD. This CDR3 spans 14 amino acids. Trimming removed 7 bases at V and 7 bases at J, with 19 bases between. The CDR3 region has the DNA TGTGCCATCAACCACGGACAGATTTCAACTGGCTACACCTTC. Amino acids: CAINHGQISTGYTF.

The rearrangement joins TRBV7-9 to TRBJ2-1; TRBD2 aligns across 12 bases. Germline V gene lookup returns CDR1 SEHNR and CDR2 FQNEAQ (reference sequence). The J segment lost 2 bases and the V segment lost 4 bases, leaving 6 bases of the junction unmatched. This CDR3 has 17 amino acids. CDR3 sequence: CASSSPGLAGPYNEQFF. CDR3 nucleotide sequence: TGTGCCAGCAGCTCGCCGGGACTAGCGGGCCCCTACAATGAGCAGTTCTTC.

This clone is termed medium-sized (0.01 to 0.1%). The gene calls are TRBV5-6 and TRBJ1-1; TRBD1 is a possible D gene (5 bases). Germline CDR1 is SGHDT and CDR2 is YYEEEE. This CDR3 is 13 amino acids long. V lost 4 bases and J 7 bases, leaving 14 bases between the germline ends. Here the CDR3 reads CASSQVQGGEAFF. In DNA, the CDR3 is TGTGCCAGCAGCCAAGTCCAGGGCGGTGAAGCTTTCTTT. Together with reference TRBV5-6 and TRBJ1-1, the CDR3 gives the full variable domain: DAGVTQSPTHLIKTRGQQVTLRCSPKSGHDTVSWYQQALGQGPQFIFQYYEEEERQRGNFPDRFSGHQFPNYSSELNVNALLLGDSALYLCASSQVQGGEAFFGQGTRLTVV.

V and J are TRBV25-1 and TRBJ2-3; D unresolved. Germline CDR1 MGHDK, CDR2 SYGVNS. V was clipped by 2 bases and J by 2 bases, with 8 bases between them. There are 14 residues in the CDR3. CDR3 sequence: CASSERRTTDTQYF. The CDR3 coding sequence is TGTGCCAGCAGTGAACGCAGAACCACAGATACGCAGTATTTT.

This chain connects TRBV15 to TRBJ1-4; D possibly corresponds to TRBD1 (6 bases). The CDR3 totals 15 residues. Germline lookup yields CDR1 LNHNV and CDR2 YYDKDF (reference sequence). The germline V and J ends were trimmed by 1 base and 4 bases, with 10 bases remaining between them. In DNA form, the CDR3 reads TGTGCCACCAGCAGAGTAGGGGGTTATAATGAAAAACTGTTTTTT. Translation: CATSRVGGYNEKLFF.

The V gene is TRBV9, the J gene TRBJ1-2; TRBD1 matches at 11 bases. CDR3 length equals 14 residues. V shed 3 bases, J shed 7 bases, and the junction held 5 bases outside the gene matches. The germline gives CDR1 SGDLS, CDR2 YYNGEE. Here the CDR3 DNA reads TGTGCCAGCAGCGCGTCGGGACAGGGGGTTGGCTACACCTTC. It yields the protein CASSASGQGVGYTF.

The V and J genes are TRBV5-1 and TRBJ2-1; D might be TRBD1 (6 bases). This CDR3 is built from 15 residues. V lost 5 bases and J 2 bases, leaving 14 bases between the germline ends. Germline V gives CDR1 SGHRS, CDR2 YFSETQ. The CDR3 sequence is CASRGETGPYNEQFF. As DNA, the CDR3 is TGCGCCAGCAGAGGGGAGACAGGCCCCTACAATGAGCAGTTCTTC.